This T cell receptor (beta chain) was observed in a study of metastatic and nonmetastatic thyroid tumors. Study-level information: Malignant thyroid and benign thyroid patients provided blood and tumor or nodule tissue whose repertoires were compared.

With MiXCR, TCRdb called clones anew from the PCR reads. The profile shows 30,000 to 50,000 clones, approximately 17% of them singletons. The germline CDR1 and CDR2 sequences are SGHAT and FQNNGV. The CDR3 spans 15 residues. V shed 7 bases and J 3 bases; nucleotides not matched to a gene: 6. Overall study results and limits: Significantly greater TCR beta diversity was reportedly found in malignant thyroid tumors than in benign nodules (in blood and tumor).

Not a single patient had been given any form of treatment at any point before undergoing thyroid surgery. This clone was seen a few times. No antigen is known for it. The chain has TRBV11-2 and TRBJ2-1; 10 bases are shared with TRBD1. This TCR was recovered from a female donor with papillary thyroid cancer or a benign thyroid nodule (not recorded which). Some clones in this sample may be carry-over from other donors' samples. Sequencing was done on a sample of tumor tissue. CDR3 nucleotides: TGTGCCAGCATCTCGGACAGGGGGATCTACAATGAGCAGTTCTTC. Protein sequence: CASISDRGIYNEQFF.